This T cell receptor beta chain was obtained from a study of blood T cell repertoires in COVID-19. The CDR3 is made up of 15 amino acids. Germline CDR1 SGHAT, CDR2 FQNNGV. Germline trimming cut 1 base from V and 2 bases from J; bases unmatched to any gene: 2. Generated by immunoSEQ multiplex PCR, the TCRdb table keeps only in-frame clones and is missing some. The sample consists of 84,000 or so clones, about four fifths of them appearing once. This chain links TRBV11-2 with TRBJ2-7; 10 bases fit TRBD2. The clonotype comes from a man aged 80 or over with active or convalescent COVID-19. The sample comprised peripheral blood. This CDR3 is CASSLVAGGPYEQYF. The CDR3 DNA sequence: TGTGCCAGCAGCTTAGTAGCGGGGGGCCCCTACGAGCAGTACTTC.